This TCR beta chain stems from a study of T cell responses to AZD1222 COVID-19 vaccine. CDR1 and CDR2 (germline): MDHEN, SYDVKM. CDR3 length: 13 residues. V gave up 6 bases and J gave up 10 bases; unmatched junction bases: 6. Study-wide points: Rises in breadth and depth of Spike-specific TCRs came after two AZD1222 doses. Repertoires were obtained solely post-peak T cell response. Vaccine-associated CD4 TCRs spanned spike, dominant at 160-218 and 743-854.

As regards this clone: Its antigen is not known.

Libraries were prepared by immunoSEQ multiplex PCR; TCRdb keeps only in-frame clonotypes and omits some of them. The profile shows about 110,000 clones, around 82% of them singletons. The sample here was peripheral blood, taken on day 0 of AZD1222 vaccination. The V call is TRBV28, the J call TRBJ1-6; 7 bases agree with TRBD1. This receptor was obtained from an adult in good health. CDR3 loop: CASRTGTGSPLHF. CDR3 in DNA: TGTGCCAGCAGGACAGGGACCGGATCACCCCTCCACTTT.